In this sample, the clone carrying this TCR beta chain turned up many times. Its specificity is not known. TCR beta CDR3 regions were amplified from RNA. Initially, a first-round RT-PCR of the TCR CDR3 employed the HTBI primer set. A single record per CDR3 protein comes from TCRdb applying MiXCR to the multiplex PCR reads. The sample carries 250,000 or so distinct CDR3 sequences, roughly 15% recorded once. Lactation, pregnancy, other autoimmune disease or uncontrolled infection excluded patients. These data come from a study of T cells in Graves' hyperthyroidism and ophthalmopathy. The study, taken as a whole, reports: For ophthalmopathy, model prediction preceded onset by a median around 7 months.

Material for sequencing was blood. This sequence originates from a middle-aged woman with Graves' hyperthyroidism that later progressed to Graves' ophthalmopathy.

CDR3 in amino acids: CASSQEIGGEGTEAFF. DNA of the CDR3: TGTGCCAGCAGCCAAGAGATAGGGGGAGAAGGCACTGAAGCTTTCTTT. V is TRBV14 and J is TRBJ1-1, with a weak D call TRBD1 (6 bases). This CDR3 has 16 amino acids. Trimming cost V 0 bases and J 4 bases, with 15 bases left between them. Germline V lookup: CDR1 SGHDN, CDR2 FVKESK.